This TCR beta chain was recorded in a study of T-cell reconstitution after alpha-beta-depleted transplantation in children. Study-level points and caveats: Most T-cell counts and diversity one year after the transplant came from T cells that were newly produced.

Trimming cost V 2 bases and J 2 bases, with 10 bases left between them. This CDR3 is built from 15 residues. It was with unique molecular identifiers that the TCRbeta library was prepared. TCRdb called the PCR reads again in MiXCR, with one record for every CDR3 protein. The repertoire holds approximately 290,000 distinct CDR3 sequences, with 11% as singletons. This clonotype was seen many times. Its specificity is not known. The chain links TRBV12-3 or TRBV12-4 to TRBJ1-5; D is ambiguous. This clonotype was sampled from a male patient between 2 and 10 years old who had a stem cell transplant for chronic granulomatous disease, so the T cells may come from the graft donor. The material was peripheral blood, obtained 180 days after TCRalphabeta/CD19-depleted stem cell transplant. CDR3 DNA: TGTGCCAGCAGTTTACGGCCCTCTGGCAATCAGCCCCAGCATTTT. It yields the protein CASSLRPSGNQPQHF.